This T cell receptor (beta chain) appears in the sequencing data of a study of blood T cell repertoires in COVID-19. Whole-study context: In each case, the material was cDNA or gDNA derived from T cells, B-cell-depleted T cells, or PBMCs.

As processed by the authors: Amplification of reference gene primers was used by the study to estimate nucleated cell counts. Measured with immunoSEQ multiplex PCR; TCRdb has only the in-frame clones, and not every one. Clone size and the V and J calls come from that table; the DNA yielded D and trimming. The data show approximately 150,000 clones, over 75% seen once. Germline CDR1 is ENHRY and CDR2 is SYGVKD. With V trimmed by 0 bases and J by 9 bases, 5 bases remained unmatched. The CDR3 length is 15 residues. During active infection, Seattle patients enrolled and were then monitored through disease.

The rearrangement uses TRBV10-3 and TRBJ1-6; TRBD1 agrees at 7 bases. Specimen: peripheral blood. The sequence came from a man younger than 35 with COVID-19, enrolled during active disease. This CDR3 reads CAISESEGGISPLHF. The CDR3 DNA reads TGTGCCATCAGTGAGTCCGAAGGGGGCATTTCACCCCTCCACTTT.